This T cell receptor beta chain is from a study of blood T cells in healthy people across ages. CDR3 size: 14 residues. Germline assignment: CDR1 DFQATT and CDR2 SNEGSKA (reference sequence). J lost 7 bases, V lost 6 bases, and 9 bases had no gene match. The authors ran a second PCR of about 7 to 12 cycles using a sample-barcoded 5' primer and a J-beta primer mix. A single record per CDR3 protein comes from TCRdb applying MiXCR to the 5' RACE reads. The table lists around 650,000 distinct CDR3 sequences, approximately 31% of them singletons. The origin of this receptor is a woman older than 75 in good health. The chain is built from TRBV20-1 and TRBJ1-1; TRBD1 matches 12 bases. What was sequenced was blood. CDR3 sequence reads: CSAPGQGAFGEAFF. In DNA form, the CDR3 reads TGCAGTGCCCCGGGACAGGGGGCATTTGGTGAAGCTTTCTTT.